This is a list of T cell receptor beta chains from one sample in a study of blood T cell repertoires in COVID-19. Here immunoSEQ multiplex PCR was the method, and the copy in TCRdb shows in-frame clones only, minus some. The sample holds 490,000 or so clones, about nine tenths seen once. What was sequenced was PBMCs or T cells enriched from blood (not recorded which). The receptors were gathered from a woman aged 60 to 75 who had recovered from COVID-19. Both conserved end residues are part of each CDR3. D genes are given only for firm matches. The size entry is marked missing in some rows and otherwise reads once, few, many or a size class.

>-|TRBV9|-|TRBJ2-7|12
TGTGCCAGCAGCCCAGGGGGGCGCGAGCAGTACTTC
CASSPGGREQYF
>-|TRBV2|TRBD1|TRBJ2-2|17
TGTGCCAGCAGTTCTAGGACAGGGGGGATCAACACCGGGGAGCTGTTTTTT
CASSSRTGGINTGELFF
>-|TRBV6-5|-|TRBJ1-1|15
TGTGCCAGCACCTTCCGGGACACCAGGAACACTGAAGCTTTCTTT
CASTFRDTRNTEAFF
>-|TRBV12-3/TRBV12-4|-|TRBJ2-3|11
TGTGCCAGCAGGCTCGGGGATACGCAGTATTTT
CASRLGDTQYF
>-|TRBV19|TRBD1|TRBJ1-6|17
TGTGCCAGTAGTATAAGGTCTGGGACAGACGCCAATTCACCCCTCCACTTT
CASSIRSGTDANSPLHF
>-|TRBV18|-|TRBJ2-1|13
TGTGCCAGCTCACCAGGGAGAGACAATGAGCAGTTCTTC
CASSPGRDNEQFF
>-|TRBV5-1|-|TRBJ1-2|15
TGCGCCAGCAGCTTGGAAGTCATAGCTAACTATGGCTACACCTTC
CASSLEVIANYGYTF
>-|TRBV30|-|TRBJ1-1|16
TGTGCCTGGACGAGAGGAACGGGACTTACGAACACTGAAGCTTTCTTT
CAWTRGTGLTNTEAFF
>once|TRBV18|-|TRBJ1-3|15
TGTGCCAGCTCATCGACAGGATTTTCGGCAGACACCATATATTTT
CASSSTGFSADTIYF
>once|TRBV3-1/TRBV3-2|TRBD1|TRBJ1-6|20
TGTGCCAGCAGCTCCCGCGGGCGTGACAGGGGGCTTTCCTATAATTCACCCCTCCACTTT
CASSSRGRDRGLSYNSPLHF
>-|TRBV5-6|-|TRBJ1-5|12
TGTGCCAGCAGCTTGGGGGAGCAGCCCCAGCATTTT
CASSLGEQPQHF
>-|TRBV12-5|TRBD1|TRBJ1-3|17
TGTGCTAGTGGTTTGCTTCGTGGGACAGGGCGAGGAAACACCATATATTTT
CASGLLRGTGRGNTIYF
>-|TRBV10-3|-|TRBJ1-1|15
TGTGCCATCAGGCCCCCAGGGGCCCCGAACACTGAAGCTTTCTTT
CAIRPPGAPNTEAFF
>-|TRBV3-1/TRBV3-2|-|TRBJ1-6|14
TGTGCCAGCAGCCAAGGGCTTAATAATTCACCCCTCCACTTT
CASSQGLNNSPLHF
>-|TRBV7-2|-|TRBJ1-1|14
TGTGCCAGCAGCTTAAAGGGAGTTAACACTGAAGCTTTCTTT
CASSLKGVNTEAFF